The next 23 T cell receptor beta chains were all read from a single sample in a study of metastatic and nonmetastatic thyroid tumors (dated by TCRdb to the early 2020s). Receptors were amplified or captured by PCR. Sequenced on an Illumina HiSeq 4000. TCRdb's own reprocessing of the public reads used fastp at Q25 and MiXCR and kept productive beta chains. The sample yields under 15,000 clones; over 20% were counted once. Over 15% of the sample goes to the ten largest clones. No treatment had been received by any patient before thyroid surgery. The sample consisted of tumor tissue. The source is a female donor with papillary thyroid cancer or a benign thyroid nodule (not recorded which). Some clones in this sample may be carry-over from other donors' samples.

Only a few counts were recorded for this clone. The rearrangement links TRBV6-5 to TRBJ2-7; D is undetermined. The germline gives CDR1 MNHEY, CDR2 SVGAGI. Trimming cost V 0 bases and J 2 bases, with 11 bases left between them. The length of the CDR3 is 15 residues. The CDR3 reads CASSYSRPETYEQYF. Written as DNA, the CDR3 is TGTGCCAGCAGTTACTCGAGACCTGAGACCTACGAGCAGTACTTC.

This clone was observed at least ten times. Other DNA sequences in the same sample also yield this CDR3. The rearrangement links TRBV6-4 to TRBJ2-2, with D perhaps matching TRBD1 (5 bases). V was cut by 7 bases and J by 0 bases, with 9 bases left in between. The germline CDR1 and CDR2 sequences are MRHNA and SNTAGT. The CDR3 is 14 amino acids. The CDR3 nucleotides are TGTGCCAGCATACCAGGGCCGAACACCGGGGAGCTGTTTTTT. It translates to CASIPGPNTGELFF.

This clone was counted at least ten times. The rearrangement joins TRBV3-1 to TRBJ2-7, with unresolved D. Between the trimmed V and J ends, which lost 4 bases and 7 bases, there was a span of 8 bases. Germline assignment: CDR1 LGHDT and CDR2 YNNKEL (reference sequence). This CDR3 comprises 11 residues. CDR3 residues: CASSLTSEQYF. As DNA, the CDR3 is TGTGCCAGCAGCCTAACATCAGAGCAGTACTTC.

This clone was detected a few times. CDR3 sequence: CAWSGQGNSPLHF. CDR3 bases: TGTGCCTGGAGTGGACAGGGTAATTCACCCCTCCACTTT. The rearrangement links TRBV30 to TRBJ1-6; 7 bases map to TRBD1. The CDR3 covers 13 residues. In germline, CDR1 is GTSNPN, CDR2 SVGIG (reference sequence). Trimming at V came to 1 base and at J to 6 bases, leaving 0 bases not matched to a gene.

The CDR3 protein is CASSSYRGRIDEQYF. As DNA, the CDR3 is TGTGCCAGCAGTTCATACAGGGGAAGAATAGACGAGCAGTACTTC. The chain links TRBV28 to TRBJ2-7; 7 nucleotides agree with TRBD1. CDR1 and CDR2 (germline): MDHEN, SYDVKM. This CDR3 contains 15 residues. Losses at the gene ends were 4 bases for V and 5 bases for J; bases not matched to a gene: 11.

The chain links TRBV7-6 to TRBJ2-5; D uncertain. There are 12 residues in the CDR3. Germline values: CDR1 SGHVS, CDR2 FNYEAQ. V lost 2 bases, J lost 5 bases, and 6 bases lay in between. CDR3 residues: CASSLSLETQYF. DNA of the CDR3: TGTGCCAGCAGCTTATCGCTTGAGACCCAGTACTTC.

By its share, this clone is medium-sized. The rearrangement uses TRBV6-1 and TRBJ2-7; D assignment may be TRBD1 or TRBD2 (5 bases each). V was clipped by 5 bases and J by 1 base, with 18 bases between them. CDR3 size: 16 residues. Germline lookup yields CDR1 MNHNS and CDR2 SASEGT. CDR3 loop: CASSNPRGGPSYEQYF. The CDR3 nucleotides read TGTGCCAGCAGTAACCCCCGGGGCGGTCCGTCCTACGAGCAGTACTTC.

This clone showed up many times. This could be a read error, since a much larger clone is one nucleotide away. The same CDR3 can be traced to other DNA sequences in this sample. The chain links TRBV7-3 to TRBJ1-6, with D hard to call. Per the germline V gene, CDR1 is SGHTA and CDR2 is FQGTGA. Trimming cost V 5 bases and J 8 bases, with 10 bases left between them. The CDR3 is made up of 13 amino acids. This CDR3 reads CASSPSGDSPLHF. CDR3 sequence (DNA): TGTGCCAGCAGCCCGAGTGGTGATTCACCCCTCCACTTT.

The chain carries TRBV2 and TRBJ1-2, with unresolved D. Germline-derived CDR1 and CDR2 are SNHLY and FYNNEI. V lost 5 bases and J 8 bases, leaving 18 bases between the germline ends. This CDR3 comprises 14 residues. The CDR3 region has the DNA TGTGCCAGCAGTCCAGCCACACTCAAGGAGGGCTACACCTTC. Amino acid sequence: CASSPATLKEGYTF.

As concerns this clone: This may be a read error: a much more frequent sequence differs by one nucleotide. This sample also contains other DNA sequences that code for the same CDR3. The V gene is TRBV5-1, the J gene TRBJ2-5; D remains unclear. Looked up from germline, CDR1 is SGHRS and CDR2 is YFSETQ. The CDR3 extends over 15 amino acids. The CDR3 spells CASSLEIVGKETQYF. In nucleotides, the CDR3 is TGTGCCAGCAGCTTGGAAATCGTCGGAAAAGAGACCCAGTACTTC.

The table lists this clone with many counts. V is TRBV7-6 and J is TRBJ1-6, with a tentative D call TRBD1 (5 bases). The V end was cut by 5 bases, the J end by 9 bases, with 17 bases between. The CDR3 totals 15 residues. Germline V CDR1 and CDR2: SGHVS, FNYEAQ. The CDR3 DNA reads TGTGCCAGCAGCCAGGCGGGGGAAAAGCGTTCACCCCTCCACTTT. This translates into CASSQAGEKRSPLHF.

This clone was recorded many times. This rearrangement joins TRBV28 to TRBJ2-5; 8 nucleotides line up with TRBD2. Germline CDR1 reads MDHEN; CDR2 reads SYDVKM. This CDR3 has 16 amino acids. V shed 3 bases, J shed 3 bases, and the junction held 9 bases outside the gene matches. In DNA form, the CDR3 reads TGTGCCAGCAGTTTTGTCTTCGCGGGGGGCGAAGAGACCCAGTACTTC. This codes for CASSFVFAGGEETQYF. Full variable domain (outside the CDR3, taken from reference TRBV28 and TRBJ2-5): DVKVTQSSRYLVKRTGEKVFLECVQDMDHENMFWYRQDPGLGLRLIYFSYDVKMKEKGDIPEGYSVSREKKERFSLILESASTNQTSMYLCASSFVFAGGEETQYFGPGTRLLVL.

This clone is medium-sized. V is TRBV6-1 and J is TRBJ2-5; D not resolved. Germline CDR1 is MNHNS and CDR2 is SASEGT. The CDR3 spans 14 residues. V shed 1 base and J shed 4 bases, with 10 bases lying between them. DNA of the CDR3: TGTGCCAGCAGTGAAGGGCCCGGAGCAGAGACCCAGTACTTC. Translation: CASSEGPGAETQYF.

This sequence joins TRBV18 and TRBJ1-1; perhaps TRBD1 as D (5 bases). Deletions cut 0 bases from V and 11 bases from J, with 10 bases between. Germline assignment: CDR1 KGHSH and CDR2 LQKENI. The CDR3 runs 12 residues. The CDR3 DNA sequence: TGTGCCAGCTCACCACCGGTAGGGGACGCTTTCTTT. It translates to CASSPPVGDAFF.

This clone was detected once. The junction differs from germline at one of its ends, possibly a read error. This rearrangement joins TRBV19 to TRBJ2-2, with TRBD2 matching over 7 bases. There are 16 residues in the CDR3. From germline, CDR1 is LNHDA and CDR2 SQIVND (reference sequence). CDR3 bases: TGTGCCAGTACCATGGGGGGAGGGTATGATCCCTGGGAGCCGTTTTTT. Translating it yields CASTMGGGYDPWEPFF. The complete variable domain, with remaining parts taken from reference TRBV19 and TRBJ2-2, reads DGGITQSPKYLFRKEGQNVTLSCEQNLNHDAMYWYRQDPGQGLRLIYYSQIVNDFQKGDIAEGYSVSREKKESFPLTVTSAQKNPTAFYLCASTMGGGYDPWEPFFGEGSRLTVL.

V gene TRBV19 combines with J gene TRBJ2-7; TRBD1 matches at 8 bases. CDR1 and CDR2 (germline): LNHDA, SQIVND (reference sequence). The CDR3 has 15 residues. After removal of 9 bases from V and 3 bases from J, the junction contained 13 bases not matched to a gene. CDR3 sequence (DNA): TGTGCCAGCAGCTCCGGACTCAGGGGGCTCTACGAGCAGTACTTC. It encodes CASSSGLRGLYEQYF.

This clone occurred a few times. J is TRBJ1-3 and V is TRBV18, with a possible D match to TRBD1 (5 bases). The germline gives CDR1 KGHSH, CDR2 LQKENI. The CDR3 is made up of 15 amino acids. V lost 5 bases, J lost 4 bases, and 15 bases lay in between. CDR3 residues: CASSAGTAQGNTIYF. The CDR3 nucleotides read TGTGCCAGCTCAGCGGGGACGGCCCAGGGAAACACCATATATTTT.

On this clone: At one end, the junction sequence differs from germline, possibly due to a read error. This chain uses TRBV6-4 with TRBJ1-1; no reliable D call. CDR1 MRHNA and CDR2 SNTAGT come from the germline V gene. The CDR3 sequence is 9 residues long. CDR3 residues: CGAMKVLLF. In DNA form, the CDR3 reads TGTGGTGCGATGAAGGTGCTGCTCTTT.

The chain uses TRBV5-1 and TRBJ1-2; 9 nucleotides agree with TRBD1. From germline, CDR1 is SGHRS and CDR2 YFSETQ. The CDR3 covers 15 residues. J lost 7 bases, V lost 4 bases, and 11 bases had no gene match. The CDR3: CASSPGQGVSLGYTF. DNA for the CDR3: TGCGCCAGCAGCCCGGGACAGGGCGTAAGTCTTGGCTACACCTTC.

The table lists this clone with a few counts. V and J are TRBV6-5 and TRBJ2-1; 9 nucleotides line up with TRBD1. With V trimmed by 4 bases and J by 7 bases, 5 bases remained unmatched. The length of the CDR3 is 14 residues. Germline lookup yields CDR1 MNHEY and CDR2 SVGAGI. DNA of the CDR3: TGTGCCAGCAGTTCGGCACAGGGGGCAAATGAGCAGTTCTTC. Protein: CASSSAQGANEQFF.

By sample share, this clone is medium-sized. The chain joins TRBV9 to TRBJ2-2; tentative D call: TRBD2 (6 bases). The CDR3 totals 18 residues. Germline assignment: CDR1 SGDLS and CDR2 YYNGEE. Trimming removed 0 bases from V and 7 bases from J, with 22 bases in between. DNA for the CDR3: TGTGCCAGCAGCGTAGGACCATTTGGCAGGGAGGAGGGCGGGGAGCTGTTTTTT. Translated: CASSVGPFGREEGGELFF.

The chain employs TRBV4-1 and TRBJ2-4; D possibly corresponds to TRBD2 (6 bases). Germline CDR1 and CDR2: MGHRA and YSYEKL. CDR3 length: 14 residues. Between the trimmed V and J ends, which lost 5 bases and 7 bases, there was a span of 15 bases. CDR3: CASSSRDRENIQYF. CDR3 bases: TGCGCCAGCAGCTCCCGGGATCGGGAGAACATTCAGTACTTC.

The rearrangement joins TRBV3-1 to TRBJ2-7; maybe TRBD1 (5 bases). In germline, CDR1 is LGHDT, CDR2 YNNKEL (reference sequence). This CDR3 has 14 residues. V was pared by 3 bases and J by 2 bases, with 11 bases between. The CDR3 loop is CASSQGLSTYEQYV. DNA for the CDR3: TGTGCCAGCAGCCAGGGGCTATCTACCTACGAGCAGTACGTC.